The source of this T cell receptor (beta chain) is a study of T cells in Graves' hyperthyroidism and ophthalmopathy. Study-level results: Ophthalmopathy, which appeared later, was predicted by the model a median roughly 6.4 months before onset. Ophthalmopathy was separated from stable hyperthyroidism by a 13 V-J model.

This clonotype has more than one count but fewer than ten. As yet, its antigen is unknown. The hyperthyroidism patients had all been newly diagnosed, and their disease duration was under 2 months. Their ages ranged from 18 to 65 years. Using more than 7.5 ml of fresh peripheral blood, PBMCs were prepared. The TCR beta CDR3 regions underwent amplification using RNA transcripts as the source. With the HTBI primer set, the TCR CDR3 went through a first round of RT-PCR. TCRdb independently ran MiXCR on the multiplex PCR reads; one entry per CDR3 protein. This sample carries 700,000 to 850,000 distinct CDR3 sequences, around 40% of them seen once, and the ten largest clones take less than 35%. The CDR3 length is 14 residues. The germline V and J ends were trimmed by 1 base and 0 bases, with 7 bases remaining between them. Germline V CDR1 and CDR2: MDHEN, SYDVKM.

Sequencing used blood. This sequence joins TRBV28 and TRBJ2-7; D not certain. The source of this sequence is a woman between 40 and 55 years old with Graves' hyperthyroidism. The CDR3 sequence is CASSLSYLSYEQYF. CDR3 DNA: TGTGCCAGCAGTTTATCGTACCTCTCCTACGAGCAGTACTTC. The complete variable domain, with remaining parts taken from reference TRBV28 and TRBJ2-7, reads DVKVTQSSRYLVKRTGEKVFLECVQDMDHENMFWYRQDPGLGLRLIYFSYDVKMKEKGDIPEGYSVSREKKERFSLILESASTNQTSMYLCASSLSYLSYEQYFGPGTRLTVT.